This T cell receptor (beta chain) derives from a study of CD8+ T cells in alopecia areata. Looking at the study overall: Each day, treated patients took oral tofacitinib twice, at 5 to 10 mg per dose. Findings and limits, study-wide: Between patients, shared TCR sequences were less clear than in mice. This was possibly due in part to HLA diversity in the patient population. Sequence data from scalp samples additionally include resident alphabeta T cells of normal skin.

Germline-derived CDR1 and CDR2 are LNHNV and YYDKDF (reference sequence). V lost 3 bases and J 2 bases, leaving 6 bases between the germline ends. This CDR3 has 13 residues. RNA extraction and reverse transcription yielded cDNA as sequencing template. Using immunoSEQ multiplex PCR, the repertoire was profiled, and TCRdb retains in-frame clones only, with some absent. The sample holds over 200,000 clones, more than 45% seen once. As for this clone: What it binds is not known.

This clonotype originated in a human donor with alopecia areata. The sample in question was CD4+ T cells sorted from blood, obtained at week 0. V usage is TRBV15 and J usage is TRBJ2-3; D is undetermined. The CDR3 here is CATSSANTDTQYF. In nucleotides, the CDR3 is TGTGCCACCAGCAGTGCCAACACAGATACGCAGTATTTT.